The clone carrying this TCR beta chain has just a few counts. Per the germline V gene, CDR1 is SEHNR and CDR2 is FQNEAQ (reference sequence). V dropped 6 bases and J dropped 4 bases, with 9 bases sitting between them. The CDR3 is 12 amino acids. This sample was taken from a study of T cells of healthy individuals. Each CDR3 protein is one row after TCRdb ran MiXCR on the 5' RACE reads. Here the sample spans around 100,000 distinct CDR3 sequences, roughly a sixth being singletons. The receptor was isolated from a human donor in good health. The chain has TRBV7-9 and TRBJ1-1, with D maybe TRBD1 (6 bases). The CDR3, as DNA: TGTGCCAGCAGATCCAGGGGCACTGAAGCTTTCTTT. Its protein product is CASRSRGTEAFF.